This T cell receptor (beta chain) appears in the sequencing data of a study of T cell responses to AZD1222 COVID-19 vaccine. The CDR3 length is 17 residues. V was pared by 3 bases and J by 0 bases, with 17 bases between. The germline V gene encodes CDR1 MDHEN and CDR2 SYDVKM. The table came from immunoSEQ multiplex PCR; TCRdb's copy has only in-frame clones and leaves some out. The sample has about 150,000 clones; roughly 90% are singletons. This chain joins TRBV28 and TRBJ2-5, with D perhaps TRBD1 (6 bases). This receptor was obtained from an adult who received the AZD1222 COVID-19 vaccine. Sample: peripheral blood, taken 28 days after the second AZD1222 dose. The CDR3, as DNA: TGTGCCAGCAGTTTCTGGATGTTCAGGGACAACCAAGAGACCCAGTACTTC. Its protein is CASSFWMFRDNQETQYF.